This passage covers 29 T cell receptor beta chains from one sample sequenced in a study of blood T cell repertoires in COVID-19. Generated by immunoSEQ multiplex PCR, the TCRdb table keeps only in-frame clones and is missing some. The sample carries 350,000 or so clones, just over 85% recorded once. The sequenced material came from PBMCs or T cells enriched from blood (not recorded which). The receptors come from a woman between 40 and 50 years old with acute COVID-19.

The chain joins TRBV27 to TRBJ1-2; D unclear. The germline gives CDR1 MNHEY, CDR2 SMNVEV (reference sequence). CDR3 length: 14 amino acids. V gave up 3 bases and J gave up 1 base, with 9 bases separating them. The CDR3 DNA is TGTGCCAGCAGTTTTAAAGCTATTAACTATGGCTACACCTTC. Residues: CASSFKAINYGYTF.

The V gene is TRBV14, the J gene TRBJ1-2, with D unclear. This CDR3 region has 15 residues. In germline, CDR1 is SGHDN, CDR2 FVKESK. The ends were cut back, 2 bases at V and 0 bases at J, with 10 bases in the middle. CDR3 protein: CASSQSSATNYGYTF. Written as DNA, the CDR3 is TGTGCCAGCAGCCAATCCAGCGCTACTAACTATGGCTACACCTTC. Using reference TRBV14 and TRBJ1-2 for the parts outside the CDR3, the full variable domain is EAGVTQFPSHSVIEKGQTVTLRCDPISGHDNLYWYRRVMGKEIKFLLHFVKESKQDESGMPNNRFLAERTGGTYSTLKVQPAELEDSGVYFCASSQSSATNYGYTFGSGTRLTVV.

The V call is TRBV5-4, the J call TRBJ2-1, with D possibly matching TRBD2 (5 bases). The CDR3 extends over 16 amino acids. The ends were cut back, 0 bases at V and 5 bases at J, with 15 bases in the middle. Looked up from germline, CDR1 is SGHNT and CDR2 is YYREEE (reference sequence). CDR3 protein: CASSLATTQRHNEQFF. CDR3 DNA: TGTGCCAGCAGCTTGGCGACTACTCAGCGGCACAATGAGCAGTTCTTC.

V gene TRBV6-5 combines with J gene TRBJ1-5; TRBD1 aligns across 7 bases. The CDR3 consists of 14 residues. After removal of 6 bases from V and 6 bases from J, the junction contained 8 bases not matched to a gene. Germline loops: CDR1 MNHEY, CDR2 SVGAGI. In DNA, the CDR3 is TGTGCCAGCAGCGCCGGACAGGCCCTTCAGCCCCAGCATTTT. Translated, it gives CASSAGQALQPQHF.

The V and J genes are TRBV28 and TRBJ2-2; 12 bases are a match to TRBD2. The CDR3 extends over 17 amino acids. Germline V CDR1 and CDR2: MDHEN, SYDVKM. The J segment lost 7 bases and the V segment lost 4 bases, leaving 10 bases of the junction unmatched. This CDR3 reads CASSSISSLAGGGELFF. In nucleotides, the CDR3 is TGTGCCAGCAGTTCCATTTCCTCACTAGCGGGAGGCGGGGAGCTGTTTTTT.

The count of this clone is one. The V gene is TRBV7-3, the J gene TRBJ2-1; 10 bases fit TRBD2. After removal of 1 base from V and 7 bases from J, the junction contained 7 bases not matched to a gene. There are 16 residues in the CDR3. Germline loops: CDR1 SGHTA, CDR2 FQGTGA. This CDR3 is CASSLIPLAGANEQFF. CDR3 nucleotide sequence: TGTGCCAGCAGCTTAATTCCCCTAGCGGGAGCGAATGAGCAGTTCTTC.

The chain's CDR3 is CASSLRTGGTETQYF. The CDR3 bases are TGTGCCAGCAGCTTACGGACAGGGGGCACGGAGACCCAGTACTTC. The rearrangement links TRBV7-2 to TRBJ2-5; 11 bases align to TRBD1. The junction had 4 bases not matched to a gene; V was cut back by 2 bases and J by 5 bases. Germline V gene lookup returns CDR1 SGHTA and CDR2 FQGNSA. The CDR3 totals 15 residues. Looking up the rest from reference TRBV7-2 and TRBJ2-5 gives the full variable domain: GAGVSQSPSNKVTEKGKDVELRCDPISGHTALYWYRQSLGQGLEFLIYFQGNSAPDKSGLPSDRFSAERTGGSVSTLTIQRTQQEDSAVYLCASSLRTGGTETQYFGPGTRLLVL.

The rearrangement links TRBV4-3 to TRBJ1-2; D may be TRBD1 (6 bases). From germline, CDR1 is LGHNA and CDR2 YSLEER. The CDR3 is made up of 13 amino acids. Trimming took off 4 bases at V and 4 bases at J, with 10 bases between the two ends. This CDR3 is CASSPDSFYGYTF. The CDR3 DNA follows: TGCGCCAGCAGCCCGGACAGCTTCTATGGCTACACCTTC.

The sample holds a few counts of this clone. The chain combines TRBV10-3 with TRBJ2-2; D is perhaps TRBD2 (6 bases). V lost 3 bases and J 6 bases, leaving 17 bases between the germline ends. The germline V gene encodes CDR1 ENHRY and CDR2 SYGVKD. The CDR3 has 16 residues. The CDR3 DNA is TGTGCCATCAGTGATCCGGGAGTAAGTGCGCCCGGGGAGCTGTTTTTT. Translated, it gives CAISDPGVSAPGELFF.

V usage is TRBV27 and J usage is TRBJ1-5; D is possibly TRBD1 (6 bases). V was trimmed by 6 bases and J by 3 bases, leaving 18 bases between them. The CDR3 has 16 residues. CDR1 is MNHEY and CDR2 is SMNVEV in the germline V gene (reference sequence). CDR3 DNA sequence: TGTGCCAGCAGGCAAAAACCGGACAGTTCCAATCAGCCCCAGCATTTT. Protein sequence: CASRQKPDSSNQPQHF.

This sequence joins TRBV6-5 and TRBJ1-1, with D possibly being TRBD1 (5 bases). The length of the CDR3 is 13 residues. Germline values: CDR1 MNHEY, CDR2 SVGAGI. Trimming shortened V by 6 bases and J by 5 bases, and 13 bases separated the two germline ends. The chain's CDR3 is CASRFLDSTEAFF. The CDR3 coding sequence is TGTGCCAGCAGATTCCTCGACAGTACTGAAGCTTTCTTT.

J is TRBJ1-4 and V is TRBV10-3; 7 bases are a match to TRBD1. V dropped 5 bases and J dropped 5; count of bases not matched to a gene: 8. The CDR3 sequence is 15 residues long. CDR1 and CDR2 from the germline V gene are ENHRY and SYGVKD. CDR3 loop: CAISPTGAGNEKLFF. The CDR3 nucleotides are TGTGCCATCAGTCCAACAGGGGCAGGAAATGAAAAACTGTTTTTT.

The chain is built from TRBV10-3 and TRBJ2-3; maybe TRBD2 (7 bases). The V and J ends lost 0 bases and 7 bases respectively, with 14 bases between them. CDR3 length: 15 amino acids. Germline-derived CDR1 and CDR2 are ENHRY and SYGVKD. CDR3 coding DNA: TGTGCCATCAGTGAGTCGTCGGGGGGCCAAAATACGCAGTATTTT. Amino acids: CAISESSGGQNTQYF.

V and J are TRBV6-5 and TRBJ1-2, with D uncertain. The CDR3 covers 12 residues. Germline values: CDR1 MNHEY, CDR2 SVGAGI. V was cut by 6 bases and J by 2 bases, with 7 bases left in between. As DNA, the CDR3 is TGTGCCAGCAGCCGGCGGAACTATGGCTACACCTTC. Its protein product is CASSRRNYGYTF.

The chain is built from TRBV6-5 and TRBJ1-2, with 8 bases fitting TRBD1. V lost 6 bases to trimming and J lost 7 bases; unmatched junction nucleotides: 7. This CDR3 is 13 amino acids long. The germline V gene encodes CDR1 MNHEY and CDR2 SVGAGI. CDR3: CASRMDRAGGYTF. The CDR3 nucleotides are TGTGCCAGCAGAATGGACAGGGCTGGTGGCTACACCTTC.

The chain uses TRBV19 and TRBJ2-2, with 13 bases that match TRBD2. This CDR3 contains 17 residues. The V segment lost 4 bases and the J segment 7 bases; nucleotides outside the gene matches: 9. Germline V lookup: CDR1 LNHDA, CDR2 SQIVND (reference sequence). The CDR3 is CASSTTSGRASVGELFF. DNA for the CDR3: TGTGCCAGTAGTACAACTAGCGGGAGGGCCTCGGTCGGGGAGCTGTTTTTT.

The chain couples TRBV19 to TRBJ2-2, with 7 bases aligning to TRBD1. The germline V gene has CDR1 LNHDA and CDR2 SQIVND (reference sequence). This CDR3 region has 14 residues. After removal of 6 bases from V and 5 bases from J, the junction contained 6 bases not matched to a gene. This CDR3 is CASRKTGATGELFF. For the CDR3, the DNA is TGTGCCAGTAGGAAAACAGGGGCGACCGGGGAGCTGTTTTTT.

To note about this clone: Other DNA sequences within the sample encode an identical CDR3. The chain has TRBV10-3 and TRBJ1-1; TRBD1 aligns across 7 bases. Germline V gene lookup returns CDR1 ENHRY and CDR2 SYGVKD. The length of the CDR3 is 13 residues. The trim removed 4 bases at V and 4 bases at J, leaving 3 bases unmatched. The CDR3 nucleotides read TGTGCCATCAGTGGACAGGGTGGCACTGAAGCTTTCTTT. Protein sequence: CAISGQGGTEAFF.

DNA for the CDR3: TGTGCCAGCAGCGACGACAGGGAGTACGGAAACACCATATATTTT. Its translation: CASSDDREYGNTIYF. This chain joins TRBV5-4 and TRBJ1-3, with TRBD1 identical over 7 bases. CDR3 size: 15 residues. The germline V gene has CDR1 SGHNT and CDR2 YYREEE (reference sequence). The J segment lost 4 bases and the V segment lost 4 bases, leaving 8 bases of the junction unmatched.

The chain links TRBV19 to TRBJ2-3; 8 nucleotides align to TRBD2. Trimming cost V 3 bases and J 5 bases; bases outside gene matches: 10. There are 16 residues in the CDR3. Germline lookup yields CDR1 LNHDA and CDR2 SQIVND (reference sequence). As DNA, the CDR3 is TGTGCCAGTAGTATCATTGGAGCGGGAGACAAAGATACGCAGTATTTT. It translates to CASSIIGAGDKDTQYF.

V and J are TRBV3-1 (or the pseudogene TRBV3-2) and TRBJ2-7, with TRBD1 matching over 7 bases. V trimming: 1 base; J trimming: 3 bases; junction bases outside the gene matches: 3. In germline, CDR1 is LGHDT, CDR2 YNNKEL (reference sequence). This CDR3 has 14 amino acids. CDR3 sequence: CASSQGQGGYEQYF. The CDR3 bases are TGTGCCAGCAGCCAAGGACAGGGTGGCTACGAGCAGTACTTC.

This clone was picked up one time. The chain links TRBV19 to TRBJ2-7, with 8 bases identical to TRBD2. V was pared by 4 bases and J by 1 base, with 9 bases of the junction left unmatched. The CDR3 consists of 16 residues. CDR1 and CDR2 from the germline V gene are LNHDA and SQIVND (reference sequence). The CDR3 reads CASSTTLREASYEQYF. The CDR3 DNA follows: TGTGCCAGTAGTACCACCTTGCGGGAGGCTTCCTACGAGCAGTACTTC.

This clone was picked up a small number of times. V usage is TRBV10-3 and J usage is TRBJ2-2, with D maybe TRBD1 (6 bases). Between the trimmed V and J ends, which lost 3 bases and 7 bases, there was a span of 18 bases. CDR1 ENHRY and CDR2 SYGVKD come from the germline V gene. The CDR3 loop spans 16 amino acids. CDR3 sequence reads: CAISEYQGSGGGELFF. Here the CDR3 DNA reads TGTGCCATCAGTGAATATCAGGGGAGTGGTGGCGGGGAGCTGTTTTTT.

CDR3 nucleotides: TGTGCCAGCAGCGTACTAGCGGGAGGGCCGGGCACCGGGGAGCTGTTTTTT. Its translation is CASSVLAGGPGTGELFF. J is TRBJ2-2 and V is TRBV9, with 12 bases matching TRBD2. The CDR3 sequence is 17 residues long. The V and J ends lost 1 base and 4 bases, in that order; junction bases with no gene match: 5. The germline V gene encodes CDR1 SGDLS and CDR2 YYNGEE.

V is TRBV19 and J is TRBJ2-1; possibly TRBD2 for D (5 bases). This CDR3 is built from 13 residues. The germline V gene encodes CDR1 LNHDA and CDR2 SQIVND (reference sequence). V dropped 3 bases and J dropped 3 bases, with 6 bases sitting between them. The CDR3 protein is CASSIEGYNEQFF. The CDR3, as DNA: TGTGCCAGTAGTATCGAGGGCTACAATGAGCAGTTCTTC. Based on the CDR3 plus reference TRBV19 and TRBJ2-1, the full variable domain is DGGITQSPKYLFRKEGQNVTLSCEQNLNHDAMYWYRQDPGQGLRLIYYSQIVNDFQKGDIAEGYSVSREKKESFPLTVTSAQKNPTAFYLCASSIEGYNEQFFGPGTRLTVL.

The V call is TRBV7-2, the J call TRBJ1-3, with D uncertain. Germline-derived CDR1 and CDR2 are SGHTA and FQGNSA. Trimming removed 1 base at V and 2 bases at J, with 9 bases between. This CDR3 has 15 amino acids. The chain's CDR3 is CASSLERVAGNTIYF. The CDR3, as DNA: TGTGCCAGCAGCTTAGAGAGGGTAGCTGGAAACACCATATATTTT.

This chain links TRBV7-2 with TRBJ2-1; D uncertain. CDR1 is SGHTA, CDR2 FQGNSA, per germline. CDR3 size: 13 residues. Trimming removed 5 bases from V and 9 bases from J, with 14 bases in between. This CDR3 is CASSPPVSGEQFF. The CDR3 nucleotides read TGTGCCAGCAGCCCCCCAGTAAGTGGTGAGCAGTTCTTC.

The rearrangement joins TRBV14 to TRBJ1-4; D gene ambiguous. Germline CDR1 SGHDN, CDR2 FVKESK. The CDR3 spans 12 residues. V lost 4 bases, J lost 14 bases, and 14 bases lay in between. The CDR3 DNA is TGTGCCAGCAGCCTTAGAACTACGGCCCTGTTTTTT. Amino acid sequence: CASSLRTTALFF.

V usage is TRBV5-1 and J usage is TRBJ2-2; 11 bases map to TRBD2. Looked up from germline, CDR1 is SGHRS and CDR2 is YFSETQ. Trimming took 5 bases from V and 5 from J; bases not matched to a gene: 8. CDR3 size: 16 residues. CDR3 residues: CASRVGLAGSTGELFF. CDR3 DNA: TGCGCCAGCAGGGTTGGACTAGCGGGCAGTACCGGGGAGCTGTTTTTT.